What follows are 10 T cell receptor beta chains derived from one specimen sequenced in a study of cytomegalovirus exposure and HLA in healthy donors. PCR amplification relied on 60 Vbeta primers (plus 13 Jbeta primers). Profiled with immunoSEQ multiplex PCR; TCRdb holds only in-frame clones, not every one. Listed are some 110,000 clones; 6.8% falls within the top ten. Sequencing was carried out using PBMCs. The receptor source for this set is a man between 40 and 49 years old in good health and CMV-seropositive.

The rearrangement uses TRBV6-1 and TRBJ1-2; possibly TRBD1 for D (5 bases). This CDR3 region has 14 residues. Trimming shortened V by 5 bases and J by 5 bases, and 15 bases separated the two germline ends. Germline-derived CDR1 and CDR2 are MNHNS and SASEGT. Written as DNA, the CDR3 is TGTGCCAGCAGTCTTAGGACGCGGGGGTATGGCTACACCTTC. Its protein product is CASSLRTRGYGYTF.

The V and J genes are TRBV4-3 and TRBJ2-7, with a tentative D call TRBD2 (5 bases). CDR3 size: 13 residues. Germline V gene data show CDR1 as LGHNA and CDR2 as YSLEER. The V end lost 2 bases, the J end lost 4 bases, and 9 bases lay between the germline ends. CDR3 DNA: TGCGCCAGCAGCCAACAACTAGGATACGAGCAGTACTTC. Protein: CASSQQLGYEQYF.

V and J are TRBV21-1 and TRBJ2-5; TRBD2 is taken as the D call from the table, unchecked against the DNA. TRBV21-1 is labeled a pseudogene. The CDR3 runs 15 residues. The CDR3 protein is CASSTADGYQETQYF. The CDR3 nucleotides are TGTGCCAGCAGCACAGCTGACGGGTACCAAGAGACCCAGTACTTC.

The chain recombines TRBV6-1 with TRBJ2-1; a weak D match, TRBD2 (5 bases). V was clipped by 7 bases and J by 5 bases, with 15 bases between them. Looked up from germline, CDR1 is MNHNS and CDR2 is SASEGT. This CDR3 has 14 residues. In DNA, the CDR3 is TGTGCCAGCAACGGTCGTGAGGGAAACAATGAGCAGTTCTTC. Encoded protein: CASNGREGNNEQFF.

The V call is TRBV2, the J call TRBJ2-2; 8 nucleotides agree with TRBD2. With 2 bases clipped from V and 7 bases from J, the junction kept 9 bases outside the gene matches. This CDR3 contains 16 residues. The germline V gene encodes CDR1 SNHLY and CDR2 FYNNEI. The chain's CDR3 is CASSERASGSGGELFF. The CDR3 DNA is TGTGCCAGCAGTGAAAGGGCTAGCGGGTCCGGCGGGGAGCTGTTTTTT.

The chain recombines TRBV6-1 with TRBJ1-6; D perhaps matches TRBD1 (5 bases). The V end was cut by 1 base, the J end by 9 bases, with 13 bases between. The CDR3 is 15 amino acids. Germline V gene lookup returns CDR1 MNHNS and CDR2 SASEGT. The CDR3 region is CASSEGTLGRSPLHF. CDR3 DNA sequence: TGTGCCAGCAGTGAAGGGACCTTGGGGCGTTCACCCCTCCACTTT.

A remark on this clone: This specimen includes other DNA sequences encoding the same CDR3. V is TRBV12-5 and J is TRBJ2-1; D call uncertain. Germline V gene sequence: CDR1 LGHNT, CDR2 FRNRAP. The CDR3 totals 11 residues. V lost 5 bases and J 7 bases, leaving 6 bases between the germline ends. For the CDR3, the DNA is TGTGCTAGTGGTCAGGCGAATGAGCAGTTCTTC. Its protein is CASGQANEQFF.

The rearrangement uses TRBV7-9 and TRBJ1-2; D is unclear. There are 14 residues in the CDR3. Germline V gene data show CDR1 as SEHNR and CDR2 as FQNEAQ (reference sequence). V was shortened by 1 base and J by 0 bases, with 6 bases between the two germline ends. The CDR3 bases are TGTGCCAGCAGCTTAGATAATCCTAACTATGGCTACACCTTC. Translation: CASSLDNPNYGYTF.

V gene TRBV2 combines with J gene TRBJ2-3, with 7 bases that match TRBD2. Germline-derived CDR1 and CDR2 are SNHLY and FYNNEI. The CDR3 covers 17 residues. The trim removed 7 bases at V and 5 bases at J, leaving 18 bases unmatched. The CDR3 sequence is CASNKWGLSGAGDTQYF. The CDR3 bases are TGTGCCAGCAATAAATGGGGACTATCCGGAGCGGGAGATACGCAGTATTTT.

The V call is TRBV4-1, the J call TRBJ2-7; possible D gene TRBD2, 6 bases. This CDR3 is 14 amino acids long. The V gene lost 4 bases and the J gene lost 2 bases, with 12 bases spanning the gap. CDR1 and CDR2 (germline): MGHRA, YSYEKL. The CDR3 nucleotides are TGCGCCAGCAGCCCCTTTAGCGGAACCTACGAGCAGTACTTC. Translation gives CASSPFSGTYEQYF.